The 16 T cell receptor beta chains in this list originate from one sample, sequenced in a study of blood T cell repertoires in COVID-19. The data were produced by immunoSEQ multiplex PCR, yet TCRdb's version contains in-frame clones alone and is incomplete. The data show about 270,000 clones, less than 90% seen once. The sequenced sample consisted of peripheral blood. These receptors all come from a human donor in a cohort sampled during active COVID-19.

The V call is TRBV3-1 (or the pseudogene TRBV3-2), the J call TRBJ2-7; 11 bases fit TRBD2. Germline values: CDR1 LGHDT, CDR2 YNNKEL (reference sequence). J gave up 2 bases and V 4 bases, and 4 bases lay outside the gene matches. There are 15 residues in the CDR3. DNA of the CDR3: TGTGCCAGCAGCCTCGGACTAGCGGGCACCTACGAGCAGTACTTC. This sequence encodes CASSLGLAGTYEQYF.

The V and J genes are TRBV5-1 and TRBJ2-1, with 7 bases matching TRBD1. The CDR3 has 14 residues. Germline values: CDR1 SGHRS, CDR2 YFSETQ. V shed 4 bases and J 3 bases; nucleotides not matched to a gene: 4. In nucleotides, the CDR3 is TGCGCCAGCAGCCGAGCAGGGGGCTACAATGAGCAGTTCTTC. This codes for CASSRAGGYNEQFF.

This chain joins TRBV4-1 and TRBJ2-2; possibly TRBD1 for D (6 bases). Per the germline V gene, CDR1 is MGHRA and CDR2 is YSYEKL. V lost 4 bases to trimming and J lost 2 bases, with 14 bases between them. The CDR3 is 16 residues long. The CDR3 sequence: CASSPRTVSNTGELFF. The DNA for the CDR3 is TGCGCCAGCAGCCCCCGGACAGTAAGTAACACCGGGGAGCTGTTTTTT.

This rearrangement joins TRBV5-6 to TRBJ1-5; D ambiguous. The germline V gene has CDR1 SGHDT and CDR2 YYEEEE. Trimming pared 4 bases from V and 4 bases from J, leaving 15 bases between. This CDR3 has 15 residues. The CDR3, as DNA: TGTGCCAGCAGCCCCTGGGCCGGAGGGAATCAGCCCCAGCATTTT. This gives the protein CASSPWAGGNQPQHF. Full variable domain (rest looked up from reference TRBV5-6 and TRBJ1-5): DAGVTQSPTHLIKTRGQQVTLRCSPKSGHDTVSWYQQALGQGPQFIFQYYEEEERQRGNFPDRFSGHQFPNYSSELNVNALLLGDSALYLCASSPWAGGNQPQHFGDGTRLSIL.

This sequence joins TRBV2 and TRBJ1-5; a weak D match, TRBD1 (6 bases). Trimming took off 4 bases at V and 0 bases at J, with 10 bases between the two ends. The CDR3 runs 15 residues. The germline V gene has CDR1 SNHLY and CDR2 FYNNEI. For the CDR3, the DNA is TGTGCCAGCAGTGTTACAGGGTATAGCAATCAGCCCCAGCATTTT. This encodes CASSVTGYSNQPQHF.

The V and J genes are TRBV3-1 (or the pseudogene TRBV3-2) and TRBJ2-4, with 8 bases fitting TRBD1. Germline CDR1 LGHDT, CDR2 YNNKEL (reference sequence). V shed 1 base, J shed 1 base, and the junction held 12 bases outside the gene matches. The CDR3 extends over 19 amino acids. The CDR3 DNA follows: TGTGCCAGCAGCCAAGTTCGGGGGACAGGCTCGATGGCCAAAAACATTCAGTACTTC. Translated, it gives CASSQVRGTGSMAKNIQYF.

This clone was observed a few times. The chain combines TRBV7-9 with TRBJ2-4; 7 bases align to TRBD2. Germline CDR1 is SEHNR and CDR2 is FQNEAQ (reference sequence). V was pared by 5 bases and J by 2 bases, with 15 bases of the junction left unmatched. This CDR3 is built from 18 residues. The CDR3 bases are TGTGCCAGCAGCCCAAAAATCAGGGAGGGGAGGACCAAAAACATTCAGTACTTC. Translation: CASSPKIREGRTKNIQYF.

The gene calls are TRBV28 and TRBJ2-4; TRBD2 matches 8 bases. V dropped 7 bases and J dropped 1; count of bases not matched to a gene: 15. The CDR3 has 18 amino acids. Germline CDR1 reads MDHEN; CDR2 reads SYDVKM. CDR3 bases: TGTGCCAGCACCCCCGGGACTAGGGCTCCTTCGGCCAAAAACATTCAGTACTTC. Its protein is CASTPGTRAPSAKNIQYF.

This chain links TRBV18 with TRBJ1-5, with 7 bases lining up with TRBD1. There are 16 residues in the CDR3. With 3 bases clipped from V and 3 bases from J, the junction kept 8 bases outside the gene matches. CDR1 KGHSH and CDR2 LQKENI come from the germline V gene. CDR3 in amino acids: CASSPPGQNINQPQHF. The DNA for the CDR3 is TGTGCCAGCTCACCTCCGGGACAGAATATCAATCAGCCCCAGCATTTT. The full variable domain, rest sourced from reference TRBV18 and TRBJ1-5, is NAGVMQNPRHLVRRRGQEARLRCSPMKGHSHVYWYRQLPEEGLKFMVYLQKENIIDESGMPKERFSAEFPKEGPSILRIQQVVRGDSAAYFCASSPPGQNINQPQHFGDGTRLSIL.

This clone has a handful of counts. The rearrangement links TRBV15 to TRBJ2-3; 10 nucleotides align to TRBD2. CDR3 size: 15 residues. CDR1 and CDR2 (germline): LNHNV, YYDKDF (reference sequence). With V trimmed by 0 bases and J by 7 bases, 4 bases remained unmatched. The CDR3 spells CATSRELAGGYTQYF. CDR3 bases: TGTGCCACCAGCAGAGAGTTAGCGGGAGGTTATACGCAGTATTTT.

The V gene is TRBV6-6, the J gene TRBJ2-3, with 12 bases that match TRBD2. Germline V gives CDR1 MNHNY, CDR2 SVGAGI (reference sequence). Trimming at V came to 0 bases and at J to 8 bases, leaving 6 bases not matched to a gene. The CDR3 is made up of 16 amino acids. CDR3: CASSYSPSGRGGTQYF. The CDR3 region has the DNA TGTGCCAGCAGTTACTCGCCTAGCGGGAGGGGTGGTACGCAGTATTTT.

CDR3 region: CASSYMGTSGRNEQYF. The CDR3 DNA sequence: TGTGCCAGCAGTTACATGGGGACTAGCGGGAGGAATGAGCAGTACTTC. The chain employs TRBV6-5 and TRBJ2-7; 15 bases agree with TRBD2. J lost 7 bases, V lost 2 bases, and 6 bases had no gene match. Per germline, CDR1 MNHEY and CDR2 SVGAGI. The CDR3 runs to 16 residues.

This CDR3 is CASSSTSGRRDTQYF. The CDR3 DNA reads as TGTGCCAGCAGTTCCACTAGCGGGAGGCGAGATACGCAGTATTTT. V gene TRBV28 combines with J gene TRBJ2-3; 12 bases agree with TRBD2. The CDR3 loop spans 15 amino acids. The germline V gene has CDR1 MDHEN and CDR2 SYDVKM. Trimming at V came to 4 bases and at J to 5 bases, leaving 4 bases not matched to a gene.

The chain combines TRBV28 with TRBJ1-6, with D perhaps matching TRBD1 (6 bases). V was pared by 6 bases and J by 6 bases, with 15 bases between. The CDR3 length is 15 residues. Germline V gives CDR1 MDHEN, CDR2 SYDVKM. This CDR3 is CASRPVGQLNSPLHF. The CDR3 nucleotides read TGTGCCAGCAGGCCCGTCGGACAGCTTAATTCACCCCTCCACTTT.

J is TRBJ1-2 and V is TRBV5-4, with 9 bases that match TRBD1. V shed 3 bases and J 4 bases; nucleotides not matched to a gene: 1. This CDR3 has 13 amino acids. The V gene's germline CDR1 is SGHNT and CDR2 YYREEE (reference sequence). Here the CDR3 reads CASSWGQGYGYTF. The CDR3 coding sequence is TGTGCCAGCAGCTGGGGACAGGGCTATGGCTACACCTTC.

This chain links TRBV18 with TRBJ1-2; 7 bases align to TRBD1. The germline V gene has CDR1 KGHSH and CDR2 LQKENI. J gave up 4 bases and V 2 bases, and 7 bases lay outside the gene matches. The CDR3 is made up of 15 amino acids. The CDR3 reads CASSPGTASIYGYTF. The CDR3 coding sequence is TGTGCCAGCTCACCAGGGACAGCCTCGATCTATGGCTACACCTTC.